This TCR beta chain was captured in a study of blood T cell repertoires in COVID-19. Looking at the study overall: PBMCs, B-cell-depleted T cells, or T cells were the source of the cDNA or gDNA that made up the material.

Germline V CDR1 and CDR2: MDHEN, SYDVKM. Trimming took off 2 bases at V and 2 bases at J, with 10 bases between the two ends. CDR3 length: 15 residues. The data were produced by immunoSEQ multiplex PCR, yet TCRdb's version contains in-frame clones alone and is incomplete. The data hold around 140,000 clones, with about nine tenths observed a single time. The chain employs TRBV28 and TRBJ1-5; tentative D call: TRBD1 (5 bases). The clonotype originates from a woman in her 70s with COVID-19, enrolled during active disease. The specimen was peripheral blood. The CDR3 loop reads CASSLRSTGNQPQHF. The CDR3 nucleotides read TGTGCCAGCAGTTTAAGGTCGACAGGCAATCAGCCCCAGCATTTT. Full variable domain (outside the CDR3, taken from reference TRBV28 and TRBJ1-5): DVKVTQSSRYLVKRTGEKVFLECVQDMDHENMFWYRQDPGLGLRLIYFSYDVKMKEKGDIPEGYSVSREKKERFSLILESASTNQTSMYLCASSLRSTGNQPQHFGDGTRLSIL.